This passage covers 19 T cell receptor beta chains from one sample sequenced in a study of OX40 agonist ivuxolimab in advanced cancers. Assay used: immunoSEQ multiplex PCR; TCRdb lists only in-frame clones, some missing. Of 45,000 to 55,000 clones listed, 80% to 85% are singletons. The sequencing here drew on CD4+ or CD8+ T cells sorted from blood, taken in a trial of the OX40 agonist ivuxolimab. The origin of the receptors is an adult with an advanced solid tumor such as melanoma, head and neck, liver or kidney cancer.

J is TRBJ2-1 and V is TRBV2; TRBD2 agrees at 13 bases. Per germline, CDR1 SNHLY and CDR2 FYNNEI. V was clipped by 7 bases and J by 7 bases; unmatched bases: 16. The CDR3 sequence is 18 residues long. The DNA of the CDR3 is TGTGCCAGCACCCTACTAATTGGAGGGACTAGCGGGGAAAATGAGCAGTTCTTC. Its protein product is CASTLLIGGTSGENEQFF.

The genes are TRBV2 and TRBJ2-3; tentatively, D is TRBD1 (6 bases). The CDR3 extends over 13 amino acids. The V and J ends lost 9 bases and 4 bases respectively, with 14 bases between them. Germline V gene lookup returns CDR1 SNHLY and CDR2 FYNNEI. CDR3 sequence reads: CARSGTSPDTQYF. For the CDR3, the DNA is TGTGCCAGATCCGGGACATCCCCAGATACGCAGTATTTT. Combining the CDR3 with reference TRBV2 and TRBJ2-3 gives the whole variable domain EPEVTQTPSHQVTQMGQEVILRCVPISNHLYFYWYRQILGQKVEFLVSFYNNEISEKSEIFDDQFSVERPDGSNFTLKIRSTKLEDSAMYFCARSGTSPDTQYFGPGTRLTVL.

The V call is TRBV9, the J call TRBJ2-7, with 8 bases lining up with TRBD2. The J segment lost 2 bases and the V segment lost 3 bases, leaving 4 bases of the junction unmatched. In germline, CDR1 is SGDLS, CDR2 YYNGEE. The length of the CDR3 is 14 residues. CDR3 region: CASSATGGTYEQYF. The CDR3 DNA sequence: TGTGCCAGCAGCGCCACGGGAGGGACCTACGAGCAGTACTTC.

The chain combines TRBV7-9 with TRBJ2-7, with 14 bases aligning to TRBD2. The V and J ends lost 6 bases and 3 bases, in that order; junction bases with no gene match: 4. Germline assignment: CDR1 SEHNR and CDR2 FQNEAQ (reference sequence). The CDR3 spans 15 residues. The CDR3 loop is CASRLGTSGSYEQYF. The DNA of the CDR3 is TGTGCCAGCAGATTGGGGACTAGCGGGAGCTACGAGCAGTACTTC.

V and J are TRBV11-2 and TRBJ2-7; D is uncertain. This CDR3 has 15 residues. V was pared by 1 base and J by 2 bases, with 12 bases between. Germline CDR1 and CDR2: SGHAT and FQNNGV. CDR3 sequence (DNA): TGTGCCAGCAGCTTAGGATTGGGTGTTACCTACGAGCAGTACGTC. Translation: CASSLGLGVTYEQYV.

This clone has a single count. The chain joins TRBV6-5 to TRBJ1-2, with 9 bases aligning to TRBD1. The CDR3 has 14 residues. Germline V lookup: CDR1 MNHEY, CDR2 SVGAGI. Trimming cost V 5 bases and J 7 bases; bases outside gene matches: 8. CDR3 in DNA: TGTGCCAGCAGTCAAGGGACAGGGAGGTCTGGCTACACCTTC. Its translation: CASSQGTGRSGYTF.

CDR3 coding DNA: TGTGCCAGTAGTATAACGCCTCAGGGGGAAACTAATGAAAAACTGTTTTTT. Protein: CASSITPQGETNEKLFF. The chain recombines TRBV19 with TRBJ1-4; 7 bases agree with TRBD1. This CDR3 comprises 17 residues. V lost 2 bases, J lost 1 base, and 7 bases stayed unmatched. Germline values: CDR1 LNHDA, CDR2 SQIVND (reference sequence).

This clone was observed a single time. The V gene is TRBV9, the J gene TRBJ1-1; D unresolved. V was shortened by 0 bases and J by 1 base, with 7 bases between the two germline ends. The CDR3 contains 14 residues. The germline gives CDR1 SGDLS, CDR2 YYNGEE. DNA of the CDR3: TGTGCCAGCAGCGTAGAAGAAGGGAACACTGAAGCTTTCTTT. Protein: CASSVEEGNTEAFF.

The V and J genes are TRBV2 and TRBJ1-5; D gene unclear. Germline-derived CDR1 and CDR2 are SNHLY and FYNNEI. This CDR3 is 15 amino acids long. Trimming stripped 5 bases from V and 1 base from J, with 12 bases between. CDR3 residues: CASSSRETSNQPQHF. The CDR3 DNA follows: TGTGCCAGCAGTTCTAGGGAGACGAGCAATCAGCCCCAGCATTTT.

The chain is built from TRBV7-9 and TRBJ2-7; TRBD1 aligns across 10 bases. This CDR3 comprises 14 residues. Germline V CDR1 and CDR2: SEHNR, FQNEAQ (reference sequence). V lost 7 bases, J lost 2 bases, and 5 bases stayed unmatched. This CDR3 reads CASTPGTGAYEQYF. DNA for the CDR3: TGTGCCAGCACACCCGGGACAGGGGCCTACGAGCAGTACTTC.

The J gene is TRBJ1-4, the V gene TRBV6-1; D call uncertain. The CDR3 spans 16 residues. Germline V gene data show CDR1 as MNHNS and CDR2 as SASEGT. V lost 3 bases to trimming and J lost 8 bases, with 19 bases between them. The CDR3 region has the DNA TGTGCCAGCAGTGACCCGATCAGAGGGTTTAAGGAAAAACTGTTTTTT. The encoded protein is CASSDPIRGFKEKLFF.

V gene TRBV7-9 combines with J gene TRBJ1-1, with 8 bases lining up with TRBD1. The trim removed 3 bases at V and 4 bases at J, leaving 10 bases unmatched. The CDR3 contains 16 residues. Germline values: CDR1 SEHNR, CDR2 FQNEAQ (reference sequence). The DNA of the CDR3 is TGTGCCAGCAGCTTCGGCTCGACAGGGGTTGGCACTGAAGCTTTCTTT. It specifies CASSFGSTGVGTEAFF.

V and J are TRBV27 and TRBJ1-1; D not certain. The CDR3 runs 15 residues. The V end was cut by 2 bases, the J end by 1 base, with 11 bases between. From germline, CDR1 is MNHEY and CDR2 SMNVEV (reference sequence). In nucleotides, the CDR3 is TGTGCCAGCAGTTTAAATCCGGTAGGGAACACTGAAGCTTTCTTT. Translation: CASSLNPVGNTEAFF.

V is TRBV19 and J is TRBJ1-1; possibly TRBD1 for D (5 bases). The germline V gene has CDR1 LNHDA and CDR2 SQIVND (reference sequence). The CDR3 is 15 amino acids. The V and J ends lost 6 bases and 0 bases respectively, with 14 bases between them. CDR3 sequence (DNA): TGTGCCAGTAGAGTCTCGTGGGGCATGAACACTGAAGCTTTCTTT. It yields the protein CASRVSWGMNTEAFF.

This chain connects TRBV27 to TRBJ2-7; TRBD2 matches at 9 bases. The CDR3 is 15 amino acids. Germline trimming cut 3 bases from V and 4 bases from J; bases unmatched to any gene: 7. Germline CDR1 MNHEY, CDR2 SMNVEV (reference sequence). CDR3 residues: CASSFSAGGAYEQYF. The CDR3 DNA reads TGTGCCAGCAGTTTTTCGGCGGGAGGGGCGTACGAGCAGTACTTC.

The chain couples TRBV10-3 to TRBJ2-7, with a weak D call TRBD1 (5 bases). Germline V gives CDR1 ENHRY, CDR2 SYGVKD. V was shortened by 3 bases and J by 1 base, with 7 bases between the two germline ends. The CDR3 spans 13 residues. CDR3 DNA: TGTGCCATCAGTGAACCAGGGTCCTACGAGCAGTACTTC. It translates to CAISEPGSYEQYF.

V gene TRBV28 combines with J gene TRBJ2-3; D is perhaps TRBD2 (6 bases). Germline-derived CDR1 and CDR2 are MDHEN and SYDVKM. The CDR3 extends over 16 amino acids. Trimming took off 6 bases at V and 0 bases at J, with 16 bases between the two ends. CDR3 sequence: CASSPRARGSTDTQYF. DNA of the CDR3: TGTGCCAGCAGCCCGAGGGCGCGGGGAAGCACAGATACGCAGTATTTT.

The CDR3 loop reads CASSLQTGKTDTQYF. CDR3 nucleotides: TGTGCCAGCAGCTTACAGACAGGGAAGACAGATACGCAGTATTTT. The J gene is TRBJ2-3, the V gene TRBV11-2; 7 nucleotides align to TRBD1. V dropped 2 bases and J dropped 3; count of bases not matched to a gene: 5. The CDR3 extends over 15 amino acids. The germline CDR1 and CDR2 sequences are SGHAT and FQNNGV.

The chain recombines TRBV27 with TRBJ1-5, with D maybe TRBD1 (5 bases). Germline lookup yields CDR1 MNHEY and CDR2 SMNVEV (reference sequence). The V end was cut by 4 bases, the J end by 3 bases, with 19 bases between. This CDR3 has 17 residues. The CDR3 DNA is TGTGCCAGCAGTTCTGTCCAGACAGCTCAGTCCAATCAGCCCCAGCATTTT. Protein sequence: CASSSVQTAQSNQPQHF.